The 2 T cell receptor beta chains given below trace back to one sample, sequenced in a study of T-cell reconstitution after alpha-beta-depleted transplantation in children. A library of TCRbeta sequences, prepared with unique molecular identifiers, was generated. TCRdb fed the PCR reads into MiXCR, producing one record per CDR3 protein. The repertoire includes almost 500,000 distinct CDR3 sequences, approximately 12% of them detected once, and about 6% sits in the top ten. The sample consisted of PBMCs from the stem cell graft donor, taken from the stem cell graft. The receptors here all came from a human donor who donated a stem cell graft to a child with combined immunodeficiency.

This clonotype was counted many times. The chain recombines TRBV20-1 with TRBJ2-7, with 10 positions matching TRBD2. Unmatched junction bases numbered 13, after V lost 4 bases and J lost 1 base. Per the germline V gene, CDR1 is DFQATT and CDR2 is SNEGSKA (reference sequence). This CDR3 has 17 residues. The CDR3 nucleotides read TGCAGTGCTATCGCCTCTGATAGCGGGAGGATGTCCTACGAGCAGTACTTC. It translates to CSAIASDSGRMSYEQYF.

This clonotype was observed at least ten times. The chain combines TRBV5-5 with TRBJ2-1; possible D gene TRBD1, 5 bases. V dropped 7 bases and J dropped 5 bases, with 19 bases sitting between them. This CDR3 region has 15 residues. Germline V gives CDR1 SGHKS, CDR2 YYEKEE (reference sequence). CDR3 sequence (DNA): TGTGCCAGCCGGTTGGGCCAGGGTCTAGACAATGAGCAGTTCTTC. Residues: CASRLGQGLDNEQFF.